The clone carrying this T cell receptor (beta chain) was counted only a few times. What it binds is unknown. This record belongs to a study of early T cells in non-severe SARS-CoV-2 infection. At the level of the study: Unsorted whole blood bulk RNA was sequenced, with unpaired chains. Overall study findings and caveats: Anti-spike CD8 specificities were favored by VDJdb matching, whose results missed private and CD4 specificities.

CDR3 length: 13 residues. Between the trimmed V and J ends, which lost 9 bases and 2 bases, there was a span of 13 bases. The protocol attached unique molecular identifiers to individual cDNA molecules. TCRdb analysed the 5' RACE reads with MiXCR anew, one entry per CDR3 protein. Among tens of thousands of distinct CDR3 sequences, 12% were seen once, and the ten largest hold more than 1.5%. Material: whole blood. The chain couples TRBV12-3 or TRBV12-4 to TRBJ1-1; D perhaps matches TRBD1 (5 bases). This receptor was identified in an adult who was a healthcare worker with PCR-confirmed SARS-CoV-2 infection or an uninfected control (not recorded which). The CDR3, as DNA: TGTGCCAGTACCGGGACGACAAACACTGAAGCTTTCTTT. Residues: CASTGTTNTEAFF.